This T cell receptor (beta chain) was documented in a study of tumor-infiltrating lymphocytes in oesophageal squamous cell carcinoma. This CDR3 has 15 amino acids. Per germline, CDR1 SEHNR and CDR2 FQNEAQ (reference sequence). TCRdb re-derived calls from the PCR reads in MiXCR, one entry per CDR3 protein. The data hold 15,000 to 20,000 distinct CDR3 sequences, with over 40% observed a single time. Of note for this clonotype: A read error may produce the germline difference seen at one junction end.

The sample consisted of normal esophageal tissue next to the tumor. The receptor comes from a male donor with esophageal squamous cell carcinoma. The gene calls are TRBV7-9 and TRBJ1-6, with D unresolved. CDR3 nucleotides: TGTGCCAGCAGCTTCGGGCTAGCGGGAGCCTACGAGCAGTACTTT. It translates to CASSFGLAGAYEQYF.